This T cell receptor beta chain was sequenced during a study of blood T cell repertoires in COVID-19. V trimming: 0 bases; J trimming: 0 bases; junction bases outside the gene matches: 11. The CDR3 is made up of 19 amino acids. Germline V CDR1 and CDR2: LGHNA, YSLEER. Self-reported history from a screening survey and questionnaire set each donor's cohort. The assay was immunoSEQ multiplex PCR, and TCRdb's table has in-frame clones only and misses some. The sample lists 200,000 to 250,000 clones; 90% were seen once. The origin of this receptor is a man younger than 45 who had been exposed to COVID-19. The chain carries TRBV4-3 and TRBJ1-3; 7 nucleotides line up with TRBD1. What was sequenced was PBMCs or T cells enriched from blood (not recorded which). DNA for the CDR3: TGCGCCAGCAGCCAAGATAGGGGCTTGGGGACAGTCTCTGGAAACACCATATATTTT. This codes for CASSQDRGLGTVSGNTIYF.